This passage covers 14 T cell receptor beta chains from one sample sequenced in a study of shared clonotypes between healthy human individuals. The table came from immunoSEQ multiplex PCR; TCRdb's copy has only in-frame clones and leaves some out. This table holds more than 850,000 clones, approximately 80% found once. Specimen: memory CD4+ T cells from PBMCs. Subset given: CD45RA-negative fraction. The source is a young man in good health. Some clones in this sample may be carry-over from other donors' samples.

V usage is TRBV5-4 and J usage is TRBJ1-2, with TRBD1 matching over 7 bases. CDR1 SGHNT and CDR2 YYREEE come from the germline V gene (reference sequence). Trimming cost V 4 bases and J 8 bases; bases outside gene matches: 8. The CDR3 consists of 13 residues. CDR3 sequence reads: CASSRGQEGGYTF. The CDR3, as DNA: TGTGCCAGCAGCCGCGGACAGGAGGGGGGCTACACCTTC.

This clone was counted once. The rearrangement joins TRBV19 to TRBJ2-1; 11 bases fit TRBD2. With V trimmed by 8 bases and J by 8 bases, 11 bases remained unmatched. CDR1 LNHDA and CDR2 SQIVND come from the germline V gene (reference sequence). The CDR3 is 15 residues long. The CDR3: CASLPTSGSIHEQFF. The CDR3 coding sequence is TGTGCCAGTCTCCCAACTAGCGGGAGTATCCATGAGCAGTTCTTC.

This sequence joins TRBV19 and TRBJ2-1; 9 bases match TRBD2. CDR3 size: 15 residues. The ends lost 5 bases at V and 3 bases at J; junction bases unmatched: 5. From germline, CDR1 is LNHDA and CDR2 SQIVND (reference sequence). The chain's CDR3 is CASSLSGRRYNEQFF. In DNA form, the CDR3 reads TGTGCCAGTAGTCTCAGCGGGAGGCGCTACAATGAGCAGTTCTTC.

The gene calls are TRBV6-6 and TRBJ1-5, with TRBD1 matching 9 bases. Germline CDR1 reads MNHNY; CDR2 reads SVGAGI (reference sequence). The J segment lost 2 bases and the V segment lost 6 bases, leaving 5 bases of the junction unmatched. CDR3 length: 15 residues. The CDR3 bases are TGTGCCAGCAGCAGGACAGGGGACGGCAATCAGCCCCAGCATTTT. The encoded protein is CASSRTGDGNQPQHF.

This chain uses TRBV28 with TRBJ1-2; a weak D match, TRBD1 (5 bases). The CDR3 covers 14 residues. The V gene lost 11 bases and the J gene lost 5 bases, with 21 bases spanning the gap. Germline CDR1 reads MDHEN; CDR2 reads SYDVKM. CDR3 sequence (DNA): TGTGCCGCGACCCCCCGGGGAGGGGCATATGGCTACACCTTC. Residues: CAATPRGGAYGYTF.

This clone was found once. The V gene is TRBV21-1, the J gene TRBJ1-5; the DNA was not used to check the table's D call, TRBD1. TRBV21-1 is assigned pseudogene status. The CDR3 length is 16 residues. CDR3 in amino acids: CASSKFLGGDYQPQHF. DNA for the CDR3: TGTGCCAGCAGCAAATTTCTAGGGGGCGACTATCAGCCCCAGCATTTT.

Comment on this clone: Distinct nucleotide sequences in the sample also encode this CDR3. The rearrangement joins TRBV2 to TRBJ1-3; unclear D gene. V was trimmed by 4 bases and J by 1 base, leaving 8 bases between them. Germline values: CDR1 SNHLY, CDR2 FYNNEI. This CDR3 is built from 14 residues. The CDR3 protein is CASSGGLSGNTIYF. The DNA of the CDR3 is TGTGCCAGCAGTGGAGGTTTGTCTGGAAACACCATATATTTT.

This clone was observed once. The genes are TRBV27 and TRBJ2-7, with 10 bases fitting TRBD2. V shed 9 bases and J 0 bases; nucleotides not matched to a gene: 14. Germline V lookup: CDR1 MNHEY, CDR2 SMNVEV (reference sequence). CDR3 length: 17 amino acids. The CDR3 loop reads CASKKMGGLASSYEQYF. For the CDR3, the DNA is TGTGCCAGTAAAAAAATGGGGGGACTAGCGAGCTCCTACGAGCAGTACTTC.

Concerning this clone: This sample also contains other DNA sequences that code for the same CDR3. V and J are TRBV6-1 and TRBJ2-7, with 7 bases lining up with TRBD1. V dropped 4 bases and J dropped 1; count of bases not matched to a gene: 4. CDR3 length equals 14 residues. CDR1 is MNHNS and CDR2 is SASEGT in the germline V gene. The chain's CDR3 is CASSADRFSYEQYF. CDR3 in DNA: TGTGCCAGCAGTGCGGACAGGTTTTCCTACGAGCAGTACTTC.

The CDR3 region is CSAQGLSNNEQFF. The CDR3 DNA reads TGCAGCGCCCAGGGCTTATCCAACAATGAGCAGTTCTTC. The chain recombines TRBV29-1 with TRBJ2-1, with a tentative D call TRBD1 (5 bases). Germline CDR1 SQVTM, CDR2 ANQGSEA. The length of the CDR3 is 13 residues. The germline V and J ends were trimmed by 7 bases and 5 bases, with 15 bases remaining between them.

The chain combines TRBV7-8 with TRBJ2-7; D ambiguous. This CDR3 region has 15 residues. The V end was cut by 4 bases, the J end by 6 bases, with 19 bases between. Germline V lookup: CDR1 SGHVS, CDR2 FQNEAQ. The DNA of the CDR3 is TGTGCCAGCAGCTCCACTGGGCGGATGAAGGCCGAGCAGTACTTC. Amino acids: CASSSTGRMKAEQYF.

V usage is TRBV18 and J usage is TRBJ2-1; TRBD2 matches at 8 bases. The V segment lost 4 bases and the J segment 6 bases; nucleotides outside the gene matches: 14. Germline V gene sequence: CDR1 KGHSH, CDR2 LQKENI. The CDR3 is 17 amino acids. The CDR3 nucleotides are TGTGCCAGCTCACGCAGGTCGGGAGGGGAGTCCCTCAATGAGCAGTTCTTC. This codes for CASSRRSGGESLNEQFF.

CDR3 in DNA: TGTGCCAGCAGCAAAGACCCCAGGGTCCCAGGAAACACCATATATTTT. Residues: CASSKDPRVPGNTIYF. The rearrangement joins TRBV9 to TRBJ1-3, with D perhaps TRBD1 (5 bases). CDR1 and CDR2 from the germline V gene are SGDLS and YYNGEE. V was cut by 4 bases and J by 4 bases, with 18 bases left in between. The CDR3 spans 16 residues.

This clone was counted once. This sequence joins TRBV28 and TRBJ1-3; D uncertain. The germline gives CDR1 MDHEN, CDR2 SYDVKM. The CDR3 consists of 14 residues. Trimming took off 9 bases at V and 4 bases at J, with 16 bases between the two ends. The DNA for the CDR3 is TGTGCCAGTACAAGCATAACCAGGGGAAACACCATATATTTT. Translated: CASTSITRGNTIYF.